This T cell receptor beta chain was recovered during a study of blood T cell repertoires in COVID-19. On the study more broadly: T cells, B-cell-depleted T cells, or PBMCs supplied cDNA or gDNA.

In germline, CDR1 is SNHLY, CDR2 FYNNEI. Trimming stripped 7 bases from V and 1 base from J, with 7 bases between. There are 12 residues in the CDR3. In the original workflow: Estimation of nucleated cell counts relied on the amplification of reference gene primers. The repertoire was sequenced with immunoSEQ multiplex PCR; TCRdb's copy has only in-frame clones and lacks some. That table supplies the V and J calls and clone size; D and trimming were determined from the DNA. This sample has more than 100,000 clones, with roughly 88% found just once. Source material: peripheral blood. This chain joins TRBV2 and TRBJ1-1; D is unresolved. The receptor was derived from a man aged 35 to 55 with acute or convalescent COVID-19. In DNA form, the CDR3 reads TGTGCCAGCACGAGGGAGAACACTGAAGCTTTCTTT. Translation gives CASTRENTEAFF.